This T cell receptor beta chain originates from a study of T cell repertoires in cytomegalovirus infection. Study-wide context: Matching HLA type and CMV infection were both indicated by public TCR beta signatures.

TCRdb processed the reads anew with MiXCR; each CDR3 protein has one entry. In the table there are around 530,000 distinct CDR3 sequences, about 15% of which are singletons. V lost 5 bases and J lost 0, with 13 bases in between. Germline V gene lookup returns CDR1 MDHEN and CDR2 SYDVKM. This CDR3 comprises 15 residues. Study outcomes and limitations: The study identified carriers of CMV plus the relevant HLA from cumulative public TCR beta family frequency. Clonotype analysis showed dominance of the ex vivo response by HLA-C-restricted CMV-specific TCR beta clonotypes.

This clonotype has at least ten counts. The antigen is unknown. This sequence was found in a human donor in good health (CMV status not recorded). Some clones in this sample may be carry-over from other donors' samples. The chain couples TRBV28 to TRBJ1-1; D gene uncertain. Sequenced input: CD8+ T cells from PBMCs. In DNA form, the CDR3 reads TGTGCCAGCAGTCCCGTTGGTCCCATGAACACTGAAGCTTTCTTT. Amino acid sequence: CASSPVGPMNTEAFF.